This T cell receptor beta chain was found in a study of beta chain features in type 1 diabetes. V was clipped by 0 bases and J by 4 bases; unmatched bases: 3. Germline V gene data show CDR1 as MGHRA and CDR2 as YSYEKL. The CDR3 runs to 15 residues. Study-level findings and limits: Shortening that was moderate but significant affected the TCRB CDR3s of Type 1 diabetes patients in all four CD4+ subsets.

The whole isolated RNA underwent reverse transcription, so sequencing captured expressed TCRB transcripts. Here immunoSEQ multiplex PCR was the method, and the copy in TCRdb shows in-frame clones only, minus some. Of about 180,000 clones listed, about 7.9% are singletons. A few counts support this clone. The target antigen is unknown. The sample was central memory CD4+ T cells from blood. The chain carries TRBV4-1 and TRBJ2-7; 10 nucleotides align to TRBD2. The TCR was taken from a man aged 18 to 30 with type 1 diabetes. DNA for the CDR3: TGCGCCAGCAGCCAAGAGCTAGCGGGAGAGTACGAGCAGTACTTC. This gives the protein CASSQELAGEYEQYF.